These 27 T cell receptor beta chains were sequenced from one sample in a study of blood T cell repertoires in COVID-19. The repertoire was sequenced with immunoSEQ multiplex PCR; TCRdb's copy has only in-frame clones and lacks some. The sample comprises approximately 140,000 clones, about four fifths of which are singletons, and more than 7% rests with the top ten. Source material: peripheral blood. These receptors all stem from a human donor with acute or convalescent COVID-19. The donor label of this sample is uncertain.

The CDR3 loop reads CASSQAGSGDSLFYGYTF. The CDR3 region has the DNA TGCGCCAGCAGCCAAGCCGGGTCGGGTGACAGCCTCTTCTATGGCTACACCTTC. This chain joins TRBV4-1 and TRBJ1-2, with TRBD1 as a possible D gene (5 bases). V was trimmed by 1 base and J by 4 bases, leaving 22 bases between them. Looked up from germline, CDR1 is MGHRA and CDR2 is YSYEKL. The CDR3 has 18 amino acids.

The CDR3 loop reads CASSTLVTSGTGSGANVLTF. DNA for the CDR3: TGCGCCAGCAGCACACTCGTGACCTCCGGGACAGGGTCTGGGGCCAACGTCCTGACTTTC. The chain employs TRBV5-1 and TRBJ2-6; TRBD1 matches at 9 bases. CDR1 is SGHRS, CDR2 YFSETQ, per germline. The V gene end was trimmed by 4 bases and the J gene end by 1 base; junction bases not matched to a gene: 15. This CDR3 is built from 20 residues.

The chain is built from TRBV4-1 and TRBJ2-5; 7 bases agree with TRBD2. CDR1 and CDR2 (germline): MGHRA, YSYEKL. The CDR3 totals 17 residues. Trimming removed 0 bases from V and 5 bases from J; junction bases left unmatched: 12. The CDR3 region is CASSQEGGLVGRETQYF. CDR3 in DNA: TGCGCCAGCAGCCAAGAAGGAGGACTAGTGGGGCGGGAGACCCAGTACTTC.

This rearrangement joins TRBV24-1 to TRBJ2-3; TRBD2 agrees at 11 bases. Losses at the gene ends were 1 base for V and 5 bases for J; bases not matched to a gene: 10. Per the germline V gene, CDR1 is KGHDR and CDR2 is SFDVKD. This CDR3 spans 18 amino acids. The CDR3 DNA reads TGTGCCACCAGTGATTTACGGTCGGCTAGCGGGGGGAGAGATACGCAGTATTTT. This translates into CATSDLRSASGGRDTQYF.

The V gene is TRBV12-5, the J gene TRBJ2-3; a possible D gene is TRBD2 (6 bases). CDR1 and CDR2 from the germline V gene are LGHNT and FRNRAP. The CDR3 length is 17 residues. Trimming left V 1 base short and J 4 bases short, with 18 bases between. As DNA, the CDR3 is TGTGCTAGTGGTTTGGGCTCCGGGACTGGGATAGCAGATACGCAGTATTTT. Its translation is CASGLGSGTGIADTQYF.

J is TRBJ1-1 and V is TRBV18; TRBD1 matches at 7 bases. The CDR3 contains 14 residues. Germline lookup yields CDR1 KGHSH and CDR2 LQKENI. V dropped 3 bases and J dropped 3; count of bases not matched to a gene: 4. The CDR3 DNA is TGTGCCAGCTCACCTCAGACAGGGTACACTGAAGCTTTCTTT. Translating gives CASSPQTGYTEAFF.

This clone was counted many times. The CDR3 loop is CASSPGTASNQPQHF. CDR3 sequence (DNA): TGTGCCAGCAGCCCCGGGACAGCTAGCAATCAGCCCCAGCATTTT. V usage is TRBV7-6 and J usage is TRBJ1-5; TRBD1 matches at 7 bases. V shed 5 bases, J shed 0 bases, and the junction held 4 bases outside the gene matches. Germline V gives CDR1 SGHVS, CDR2 FNYEAQ. There are 15 residues in the CDR3.

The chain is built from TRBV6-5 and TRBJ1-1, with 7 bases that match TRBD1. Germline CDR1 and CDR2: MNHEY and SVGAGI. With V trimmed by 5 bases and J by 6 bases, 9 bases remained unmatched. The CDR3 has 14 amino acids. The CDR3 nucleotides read TGTGCCAGCAGTCGACAGGGCCTCGGGGCTGAAGCTTTCTTT. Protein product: CASSRQGLGAEAFF.

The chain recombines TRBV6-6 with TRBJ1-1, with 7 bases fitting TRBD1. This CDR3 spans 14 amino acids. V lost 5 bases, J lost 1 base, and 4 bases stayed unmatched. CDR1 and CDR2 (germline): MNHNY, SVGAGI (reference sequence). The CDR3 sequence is CASSLQGTNTEAFF. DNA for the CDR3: TGTGCCAGCAGTCTACAGGGGACGAACACTGAAGCTTTCTTT.

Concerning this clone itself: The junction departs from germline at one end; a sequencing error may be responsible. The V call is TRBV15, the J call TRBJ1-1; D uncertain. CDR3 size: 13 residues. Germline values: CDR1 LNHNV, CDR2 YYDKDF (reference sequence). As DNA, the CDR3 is TGTGCCACCAGCACCACACCGAACAGTGAAGCTTTCTTT. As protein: CATSTTPNSEAFF.

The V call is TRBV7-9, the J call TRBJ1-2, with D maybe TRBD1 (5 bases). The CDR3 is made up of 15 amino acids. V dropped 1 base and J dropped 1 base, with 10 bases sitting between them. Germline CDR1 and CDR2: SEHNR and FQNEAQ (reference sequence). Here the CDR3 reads CASSLGGRDNYGYTF. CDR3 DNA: TGTGCCAGCAGCTTAGGCGGCAGGGATAACTATGGCTACACCTTC.

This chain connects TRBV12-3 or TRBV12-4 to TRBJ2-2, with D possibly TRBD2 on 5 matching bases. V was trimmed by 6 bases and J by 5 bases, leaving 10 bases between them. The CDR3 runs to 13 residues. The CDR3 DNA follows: TGTGCCAGCAGAACCGGGGTTACCGGGGAGCTGTTTTTT. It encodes CASRTGVTGELFF.

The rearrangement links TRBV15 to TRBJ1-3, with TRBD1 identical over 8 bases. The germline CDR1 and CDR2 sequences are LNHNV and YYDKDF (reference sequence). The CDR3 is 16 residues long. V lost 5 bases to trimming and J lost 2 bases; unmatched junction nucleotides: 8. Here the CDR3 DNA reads TGTGCCACCAGCCACCGACAGGGGTCTCCTGGAAACACCATATATTTT. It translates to CATSHRQGSPGNTIYF.

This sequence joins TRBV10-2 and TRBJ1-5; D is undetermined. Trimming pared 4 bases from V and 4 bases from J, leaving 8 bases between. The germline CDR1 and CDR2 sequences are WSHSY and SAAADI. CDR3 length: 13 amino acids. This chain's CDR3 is CASSATANQPQHF. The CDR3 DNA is TGCGCCAGCAGTGCCACAGCTAATCAGCCCCAGCATTTT.

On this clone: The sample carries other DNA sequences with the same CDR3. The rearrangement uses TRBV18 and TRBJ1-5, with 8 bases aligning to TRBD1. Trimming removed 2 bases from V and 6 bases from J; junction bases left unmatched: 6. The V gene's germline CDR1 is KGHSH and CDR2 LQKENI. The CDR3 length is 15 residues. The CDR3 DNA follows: TGTGCCAGCTCACCAGGGCAGGGGGCAGGTCAGCCCCAGCATTTT. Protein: CASSPGQGAGQPQHF.

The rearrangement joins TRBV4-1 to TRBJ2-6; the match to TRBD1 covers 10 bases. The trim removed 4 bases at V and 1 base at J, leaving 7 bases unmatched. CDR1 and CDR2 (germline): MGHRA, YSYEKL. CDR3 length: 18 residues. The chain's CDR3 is CASSPEGQGGSGANVLTF. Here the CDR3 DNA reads TGCGCCAGCAGCCCCGAAGGACAGGGGGGGTCTGGGGCCAACGTCCTGACTTTC.

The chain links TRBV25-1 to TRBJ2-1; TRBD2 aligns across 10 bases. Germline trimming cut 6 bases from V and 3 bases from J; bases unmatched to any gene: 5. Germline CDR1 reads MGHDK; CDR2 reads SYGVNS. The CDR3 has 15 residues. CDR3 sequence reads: CASRDSGGYYNEQFF. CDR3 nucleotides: TGTGCCAGCAGAGATAGCGGGGGGTACTACAATGAGCAGTTCTTC.

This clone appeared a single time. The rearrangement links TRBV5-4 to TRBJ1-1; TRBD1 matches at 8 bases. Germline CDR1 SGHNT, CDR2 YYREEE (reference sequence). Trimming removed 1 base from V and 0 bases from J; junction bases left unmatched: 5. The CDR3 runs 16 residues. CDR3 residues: CASSLRQGAMNTEAFF. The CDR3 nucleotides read TGTGCCAGCAGCTTGCGGCAGGGGGCTATGAACACTGAAGCTTTCTTT.

CDR3 amino acids: CATSRDFRTSGNTIYF. Here the CDR3 DNA reads TGTGCCACCAGCAGAGATTTTCGGACTTCGGGAAACACCATATATTTT. The chain uses TRBV15 and TRBJ1-3; no reliable D call. The germline gives CDR1 LNHNV, CDR2 YYDKDF (reference sequence). This CDR3 is 16 amino acids long. V was pared by 0 bases and J by 4 bases, with 13 bases between.

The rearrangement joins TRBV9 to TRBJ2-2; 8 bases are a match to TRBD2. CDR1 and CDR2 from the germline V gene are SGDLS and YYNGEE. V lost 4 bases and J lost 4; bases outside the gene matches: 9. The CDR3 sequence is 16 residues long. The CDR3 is CASSPTGGQGTGELFF. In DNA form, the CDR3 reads TGTGCCAGCAGCCCCACGGGGGGGCAAGGCACCGGGGAGCTGTTTTTT.

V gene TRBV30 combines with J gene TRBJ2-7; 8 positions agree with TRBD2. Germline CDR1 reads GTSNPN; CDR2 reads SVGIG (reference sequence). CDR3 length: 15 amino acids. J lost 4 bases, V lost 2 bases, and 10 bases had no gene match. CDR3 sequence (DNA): TGTGCCTGGAGTCCCACAAGCGGGGGTGCATACGAGCAGTACGTC. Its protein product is CAWSPTSGGAYEQYV.

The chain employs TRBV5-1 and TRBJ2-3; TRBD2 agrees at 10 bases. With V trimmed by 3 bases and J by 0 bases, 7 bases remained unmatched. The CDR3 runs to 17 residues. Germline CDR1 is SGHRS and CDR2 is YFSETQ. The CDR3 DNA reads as TGCGCCAGCAGCTATAATAGCGGGGGGACTAGCACAGATACGCAGTATTTT. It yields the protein CASSYNSGGTSTDTQYF.

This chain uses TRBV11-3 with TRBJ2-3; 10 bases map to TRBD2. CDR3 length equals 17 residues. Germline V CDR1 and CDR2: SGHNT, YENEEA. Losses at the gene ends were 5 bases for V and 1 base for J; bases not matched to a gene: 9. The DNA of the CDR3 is TGTGCCAGCAGCCCCTCCCTTCTAGCGGGGGGCACAGATACGCAGTATTTT. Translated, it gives CASSPSLLAGGTDTQYF.

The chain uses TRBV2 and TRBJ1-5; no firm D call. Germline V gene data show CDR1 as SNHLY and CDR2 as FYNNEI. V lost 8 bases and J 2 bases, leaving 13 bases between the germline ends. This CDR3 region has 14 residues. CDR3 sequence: CASCPYGGNQPQHF. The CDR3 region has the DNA TGTGCCAGCTGCCCTTACGGGGGCAATCAGCCCCAGCATTTT.

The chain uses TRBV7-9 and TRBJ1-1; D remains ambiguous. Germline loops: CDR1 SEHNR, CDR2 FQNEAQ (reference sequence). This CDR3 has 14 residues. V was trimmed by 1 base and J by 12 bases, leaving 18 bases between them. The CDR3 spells CASSLGSPAAGTFF. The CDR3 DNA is TGTGCCAGCAGCTTAGGTTCCCCCGCCGCGGGGACTTTCTTT.

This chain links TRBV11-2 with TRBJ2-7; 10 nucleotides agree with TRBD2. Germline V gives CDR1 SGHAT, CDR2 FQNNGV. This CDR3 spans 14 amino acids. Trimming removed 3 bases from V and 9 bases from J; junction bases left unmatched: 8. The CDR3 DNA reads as TGTGCCAGCAGCTTGGGACTAGCGAGCAAGGTGCAGTACGTC. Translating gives CASSLGLASKVQYV.

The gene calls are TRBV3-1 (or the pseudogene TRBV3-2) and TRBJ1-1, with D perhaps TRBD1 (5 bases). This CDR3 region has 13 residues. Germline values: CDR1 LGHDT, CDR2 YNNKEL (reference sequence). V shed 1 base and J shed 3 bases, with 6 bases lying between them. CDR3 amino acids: CASSQGRDTEAFF. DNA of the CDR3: TGTGCCAGCAGCCAAGGCAGGGACACTGAAGCTTTCTTT.